This TCR beta chain appears in the sequencing data of a study of OX40 agonist ivuxolimab in advanced cancers. Overall study findings and caveats: Compared with others, partial responders at 0.1-3.0 mg/kg displayed clonal expansion among the lowest.

Cycle 7 day 1, cycle 4 day 1, and baseline were the timepoints at which blood was sampled. The CDR3 sequence is 13 residues long. From germline, CDR1 is MDHEN and CDR2 SYDVKM. Trimming pared 6 bases from V and 6 bases from J, leaving 15 bases between. Measured with immunoSEQ multiplex PCR; TCRdb has only the in-frame clones, and not every one. Of some 100,000 clones listed, 84% are singletons. Of note for this clone: Its specificity is unknown.

The V and J genes are TRBV28 and TRBJ2-7, with TRBD1 as a possible D gene (5 bases). The sample here was CD4+ or CD8+ T cells sorted from blood, taken in a trial of the OX40 agonist ivuxolimab. The receptor's source is an adult with an advanced solid tumor such as melanoma, head and neck, liver or kidney cancer. The chain's CDR3 is CASRDTVAFEQYF. As DNA, the CDR3 is TGTGCCAGCAGGGACACGGTAGCTTTCGAGCAGTACTTC.